Each of the 12 T cell receptor beta chains below was sequenced from the same sample in a study of blood T cell repertoires in COVID-19. Profiling relied on immunoSEQ multiplex PCR, and the TCRdb table lists in-frame clones only, not all of them. The table records approximately 29,000 clones, 85% of them present only once. The sequenced sample was peripheral blood. The receptors stem from a woman between 55 and 75 years old with active COVID-19.

The rearrangement links TRBV29-1 to TRBJ1-2; TRBD1 matches 11 bases. Losses at the gene ends were 5 bases for V and 8 bases for J; bases not matched to a gene: 16. From germline, CDR1 is SQVTM and CDR2 ANQGSEA. The CDR3 covers 16 residues. The CDR3 DNA reads as TGCAGCGTTTTTCGCTGGACAGGGGGCGAGTCGCGGGGCTACACCTTC. Encoded protein: CSVFRWTGGESRGYTF.

This rearrangement joins TRBV7-9 to TRBJ2-5; D gene unclear. Germline V gene lookup returns CDR1 SEHNR and CDR2 FQNEAQ (reference sequence). Between the trimmed V and J ends, which lost 2 bases and 0 bases, there was a span of 16 bases. The CDR3 runs 17 residues. The CDR3 DNA sequence: TGTGCCAGCAGCTTACCCACTGTCGGCCGGGACCAAGAGACCCAGTACTTC. It yields the protein CASSLPTVGRDQETQYF.

The chain couples TRBV9 to TRBJ2-5; TRBD2 is a possible D gene (5 bases). CDR1 and CDR2 from the germline V gene are SGDLS and YYNGEE. This CDR3 contains 14 residues. V was pared by 4 bases and J by 2 bases, with 12 bases between. The CDR3 loop is CASSPAAVQETQYF. CDR3 sequence (DNA): TGTGCCAGCAGCCCCGCAGCGGTACAAGAGACCCAGTACTTC.

Concerning this clone itself: The sample carries other DNA sequences with the same CDR3. The V call is TRBV3-1 (or the pseudogene TRBV3-2), the J call TRBJ1-5; 7 bases map to TRBD1. CDR1 and CDR2 (germline): LGHDT, YNNKEL (reference sequence). Trimming removed 4 bases from V and 4 bases from J; junction bases left unmatched: 4. The CDR3 totals 14 residues. CDR3 protein: CASSPGQTNQPQHF. In DNA form, the CDR3 reads TGTGCCAGCAGCCCGGGACAGACAAATCAGCCCCAGCATTTT.

There are a few counts of this clone. Germline and junction disagree at one end, which may indicate a read error. The chain uses TRBV10-3 and TRBJ2-5; 7 bases map to TRBD2. Germline CDR1 is ENHRY and CDR2 is SYGVKD. This CDR3 spans 13 amino acids. Written as DNA, the CDR3 is TGTGCCATCAGTGAGTCTTGGAAAGGTGGGAGGGACTTC. Translated: CAISESWKGGRDF.

V gene TRBV5-4 combines with J gene TRBJ2-1; the D gene is possibly TRBD1 (6 bases). The CDR3 spans 16 residues. Germline loops: CDR1 SGHNT, CDR2 YYREEE (reference sequence). The V end lost 4 bases, the J end lost 0 bases, and 14 bases lay between the germline ends. The CDR3 loop reads CASSRKTGNSYNEQFF. The CDR3 nucleotides read TGTGCCAGCAGCCGAAAGACAGGAAACTCCTACAATGAGCAGTTCTTC. Full variable domain (rest looked up from reference TRBV5-4 and TRBJ2-1): ETGVTQSPTHLIKTRGQQVTLRCSSQSGHNTVSWYQQALGQGPQFIFQYYREEENGRGNFPPRFSGLQFPNYSSELNVNALELDDSALYLCASSRKTGNSYNEQFFGPGTRLTVL.

Comment on this clone: No DNA is shown, since the ends of the CDR3 on it are uncertain; the CDR3 is the one TCRdb lists. The chain joins TRBV1 to TRBJ2-3; the table assigns TRBD2, which was not confirmed against the DNA. TRBV1 is a listed pseudogene. Counting both end residues, the CDR3 totals 15 amino acids. CDR3: CTSSQVAGGADTQYF.

The chain links TRBV7-3 to TRBJ2-3; 8 bases map to TRBD2. CDR3 length: 16 residues. Germline-derived CDR1 and CDR2 are SGHTA and FQGTGA. V gave up 5 bases and J gave up 2 bases; unmatched junction bases: 9. CDR3 amino acids: CASSPQSGGLTDTQYF. The CDR3 bases are TGTGCCAGCAGCCCCCAGAGCGGGGGCCTCACAGATACGCAGTATTTT.

CDR3: CASSLPGSTEAFF. CDR3 bases: TGTGCCAGCAGCTTACCGGGGAGCACTGAAGCTTTCTTT. The chain joins TRBV7-2 to TRBJ1-1, with D unresolved. V was clipped by 2 bases and J by 4 bases, with 8 bases between them. The CDR3 consists of 13 residues. Germline V lookup: CDR1 SGHTA, CDR2 FQGNSA.

The chain uses TRBV7-8 and TRBJ2-1, with TRBD1 as a possible D gene (6 bases). Germline lookup yields CDR1 SGHVS and CDR2 FQNEAQ. Deletions cut 5 bases from V and 10 bases from J, with 15 bases between. The CDR3 has 13 amino acids. Written as DNA, the CDR3 is TGTGCCAGCAGCCCGGATCAGACAGGCGAGCAGTTCTTC. It codes for CASSPDQTGEQFF. The variable domain in full, with the rest retrieved from reference TRBV7-8 and TRBJ2-1, is GAGVSQSPRYKVAKRGQDVALRCDPISGHVSLFWYQQALGQGPEFLTYFQNEAQLDKSGLPSDRFFAERPEGSVSTLKIQRTQQEDSAVYLCASSPDQTGEQFFGPGTRLTVL.

A single count supports this clone. The V gene is TRBV9, the J gene TRBJ2-3, with TRBD1 matching over 9 bases. After removal of 4 bases from V and 1 base from J, the junction contained 4 bases not matched to a gene. CDR1 is SGDLS and CDR2 is YYNGEE in the germline V gene. The CDR3 totals 15 residues. This CDR3 reads CASSLRTGGTDTQYF. The DNA of the CDR3 is TGTGCCAGCAGCCTTCGGACAGGGGGCACAGATACGCAGTATTTT.

CDR3 amino acids: CASSLIKGGIETQYF. CDR3 nucleotide sequence: TGTGCCAGCAGCTTAATAAAGGGCGGGATAGAGACCCAGTACTTC. This chain connects TRBV5-5 to TRBJ2-5; a possible D gene is TRBD2 (6 bases). There are 15 residues in the CDR3. V was clipped by 2 bases and J by 4 bases, with 15 bases between them. CDR1 is SGHKS, CDR2 YYEKEE, per germline (reference sequence). The full variable domain, in which reference TRBV5-5 and TRBJ2-5 provide the parts outside the CDR3, is DAGVTQSPTHLIKTRGQQVTLRCSPISGHKSVSWYQQVLGQGPQFIFQYYEKEERGRGNFPDRFSARQFPNYSSELNVNALLLGDSALYLCASSLIKGGIETQYFGPGTRLLVL.